This entry describes one TCR beta chain. This sample was taken from a study of shared T cell receptors in the human thymus. J lost 6 bases, V lost 4 bases, and 4 bases had no gene match. Germline CDR1 reads LGHNA; CDR2 reads YSLEER. This CDR3 has 15 amino acids. Clones were sequenced by immunoSEQ multiplex PCR, and TCRdb holds only the in-frame ones, with some missing. Here the sample spans almost 550,000 clones, 70% to 80% being singletons. These data also featured in a second study, about human thymus T cells.

This chain links TRBV4-3 with TRBJ2-2; TRBD2 aligns across 11 bases. Sequences were obtained from thymocytes. The clonotype originates from a boy under two years old with a congenital heart defect. DNA of the CDR3: TGCGCCAGCAGCCCCCTTAGCGGGAGGGCCGGGGAGCTGTTTTTT. Protein sequence: CASSPLSGRAGELFF.